The 29 T cell receptor beta chains listed next were all sequenced from one sample in a study of T cell responses to AZD1222 COVID-19 vaccine. Profiled with immunoSEQ multiplex PCR; TCRdb holds only in-frame clones, not every one. The sample records fewer than 150,000 clones, 80% to 90% being singletons. Specimen: peripheral blood, collected on day 0 of AZD1222 vaccination. Receptor source: an adult in good health.

This sequence joins TRBV6-5 and TRBJ1-2, with TRBD1 matching over 9 bases. In germline, CDR1 is MNHEY, CDR2 SVGAGI. The V gene end was trimmed by 2 bases and the J gene end by 3 bases; junction bases not matched to a gene: 1. The CDR3 covers 14 residues. The CDR3 region has the DNA TGTGCCAGCAGTTACACAGGGGGCGACTATGGCTACACCTTC. Encoded protein: CASSYTGGDYGYTF.

V and J are TRBV24-1 and TRBJ2-2; 7 nucleotides line up with TRBD1. This CDR3 contains 15 residues. CDR1 KGHDR and CDR2 SFDVKD come from the germline V gene. The ends lost 3 bases at V and 3 bases at J; junction bases unmatched: 3. The CDR3 region has the DNA TGTGCCACCAGTGATCCCGACAGGGACACCGGGGAGCTGTTTTTT. Its translation is CATSDPDRDTGELFF.

The rearrangement links TRBV30 to TRBJ1-2, with TRBD1 matching 11 bases. The CDR3 is made up of 14 amino acids. Germline CDR1 and CDR2: GTSNPN and SVGIG (reference sequence). V was pared by 6 bases and J by 3 bases, with 6 bases of the junction left unmatched. CDR3 in DNA: TGTGCCTGTCAGAGGACAGGGGGCTACTATGGCTACACCTTC. The encoded protein is CACQRTGGYYGYTF.

The chain couples TRBV19 to TRBJ1-6; unclear D gene. The CDR3 contains 16 residues. Germline CDR1 LNHDA, CDR2 SQIVND (reference sequence). V was shortened by 4 bases and J by 7 bases, with 17 bases between the two germline ends. Written as DNA, the CDR3 is TGTGCCAGTAGTACACAATGGGGTCGCGGGAATTCACCCCTCCACTTT. Its translation: CASSTQWGRGNSPLHF.

This chain links TRBV19 with TRBJ1-2; no clear D. Germline values: CDR1 LNHDA, CDR2 SQIVND (reference sequence). The CDR3 runs to 15 residues. The V end was cut by 2 bases, the J end by 0 bases, with 10 bases between. In DNA, the CDR3 is TGTGCCAGTAGTATACAAGAGGGAACTAACTATGGCTACACCTTC. Residues: CASSIQEGTNYGYTF.

The V and J genes are TRBV6-5 and TRBJ2-6; tentatively, D is TRBD1 (5 bases). The CDR3 sequence is 16 residues long. Germline-derived CDR1 and CDR2 are MNHEY and SVGAGI. Trimming took 1 base from V and 4 from J, leaving 11 bases between them. The CDR3: CASSYFPQGGANVLTF. The CDR3, as DNA: TGTGCCAGCAGTTACTTCCCCCAGGGAGGGGCCAACGTCCTGACTTTC.

The CDR3 loop reads CASSLQGVNGYTF. CDR3 sequence (DNA): TGTGCCAGCAGCTTACAGGGGGTTAACGGCTACACCTTC. This chain links TRBV14 with TRBJ1-2, with TRBD1 matching over 8 bases. The CDR3 consists of 13 residues. V lost 5 bases, J lost 8 bases, and 7 bases stayed unmatched. Germline V gene data show CDR1 as SGHDN and CDR2 as FVKESK. Based on the CDR3 plus reference TRBV14 and TRBJ1-2, the full variable domain is EAGVTQFPSHSVIEKGQTVTLRCDPISGHDNLYWYRRVMGKEIKFLLHFVKESKQDESGMPNNRFLAERTGGTYSTLKVQPAELEDSGVYFCASSLQGVNGYTFGSGTRLTVV.

This clone was seen just once. The chain links TRBV10-3 to TRBJ1-5; D uncertain. This CDR3 contains 14 residues. Looked up from germline, CDR1 is ENHRY and CDR2 is SYGVKD. V was shortened by 0 bases and J by 3 bases, with 6 bases between the two germline ends. The CDR3 DNA reads as TGTGCCATCAGTGAGTCGTATAACAATCAGCCCCAGCATTTT. It specifies CAISESYNNQPQHF.

A single count supports this clone. V usage is TRBV30 and J usage is TRBJ1-2, with 11 bases lining up with TRBD1. Trimming cost V 5 bases and J 7 bases; bases outside gene matches: 0. This CDR3 has 11 amino acids. The germline V gene encodes CDR1 GTSNPN and CDR2 SVGIG (reference sequence). CDR3 protein: CAWGQGAGYTF. DNA of the CDR3: TGTGCCTGGGGACAGGGGGCTGGCTACACCTTC. The full variable domain, in which reference TRBV30 and TRBJ1-2 provide the parts outside the CDR3, is SQTIHQWPATLVQPVGSPLSLECTVEGTSNPNLYWYRQAAGRGLQLLFYSVGIGQISSEVPQNLSASRPQDRQFILSSKKLLLSDSGFYLCAWGQGAGYTFGSGTRLTVV.

The CDR3 sequence: CASSVLARGVYEQYF. As DNA, the CDR3 is TGTGCCAGCAGCGTTCTAGCGCGAGGCGTCTACGAGCAGTACTTC. The genes are TRBV13 and TRBJ2-7; weak D call: TRBD2 (6 bases). This CDR3 spans 15 amino acids. With 5 bases removed from V and 3 bases from J, the gap between germline ends came to 17 bases. Per germline, CDR1 PRHDT and CDR2 FYEKMQ (reference sequence).

The rearrangement joins TRBV5-1 to TRBJ1-6; D is unresolved. CDR1 is SGHRS, CDR2 YFSETQ, per germline. V lost 4 bases, J lost 8 bases, and 19 bases lay in between. The CDR3 loop spans 16 amino acids. In nucleotides, the CDR3 is TGCGCCAGCAGCGTTTCAACAGTTTCCATTTATTCACCCCTCCACTTT. It translates to CASSVSTVSIYSPLHF.

CDR3 sequence (DNA): TGTGCCAGCAGTGAAGATCGTGAGACCCAGTACTTC. Its translation is CASSEDRETQYF. V and J are TRBV6-1 and TRBJ2-5; D is ambiguous. The CDR3 consists of 12 residues. The germline gives CDR1 MNHNS, CDR2 SASEGT. V dropped 1 base and J dropped 5 bases, with 5 bases sitting between them.

The CDR3 sequence is CASSLVLAEQYF. The CDR3 coding sequence is TGTGCCAGCAGCCTAGTACTCGCCGAGCAGTACTTC. J is TRBJ2-7 and V is TRBV7-9; no firm D call. Deletions cut 5 bases from V and 6 bases from J, with 11 bases between. The CDR3 contains 12 residues. Per germline, CDR1 SEHNR and CDR2 FQNEAQ (reference sequence).

The chain carries TRBV4-3 and TRBJ1-2; possibly TRBD1 for D (6 bases). This CDR3 comprises 15 residues. CDR1 LGHNA and CDR2 YSLEER come from the germline V gene. V was cut by 5 bases and J by 3 bases, with 16 bases left in between. Written as DNA, the CDR3 is TGCGCCAGCAGCGATCAGTCAGGGGCTGACTATGGCTACACCTTC. Its protein product is CASSDQSGADYGYTF.

The gene calls are TRBV6-2 or TRBV6-3 and TRBJ2-3, with D hard to call. The germline gives CDR1 MNHEY, CDR2 SVGEGT. This CDR3 region has 12 residues. V gave up 4 bases and J gave up 4 bases, with 6 bases separating them. CDR3 DNA: TGTGCCAGCAGTTCCCCTTCAGATACGCAGTATTTT. Protein sequence: CASSSPSDTQYF.

This clone was counted only a few times. The rearrangement links TRBV28 to TRBJ1-3; 9 bases align to TRBD1. The CDR3 totals 13 residues. Looked up from germline, CDR1 is MDHEN and CDR2 is SYDVKM. The J segment lost 6 bases and the V segment lost 6 bases, leaving 3 bases of the junction unmatched. Here the CDR3 DNA reads TGTGCCAGCAGAAGGGACAGGGCAAACACCATATATTTT. This sequence encodes CASRRDRANTIYF.

This chain uses TRBV10-2 with TRBJ1-3; the match to TRBD1 covers 9 bases. Germline loops: CDR1 WSHSY, CDR2 SAAADI. The ends lost 7 bases at V and 0 bases at J; junction bases unmatched: 10. This CDR3 is 17 amino acids long. In nucleotides, the CDR3 is TGCGCCAGCAAGGGCGGGACAGGGACCTTCTCTGGAAACACCATATATTTT. It translates to CASKGGTGTFSGNTIYF.

V is TRBV11-3 and J is TRBJ1-1; D call uncertain. Between the trimmed V and J ends, which lost 3 bases and 1 base, there was a span of 6 bases. This CDR3 has 13 residues. Per germline, CDR1 SGHNT and CDR2 YENEEA. This chain's CDR3 is CASSLDWNTEAFF. In nucleotides, the CDR3 is TGTGCCAGCAGCTTGGACTGGAACACTGAAGCTTTCTTT.

Within the sample, this clone is medium-sized. The CDR3 DNA reads TGTGCCAGCAGTGAGGACAGCTCTGGGGCCAACGTCCTGACTTTC. Translating gives CASSEDSSGANVLTF. The chain joins TRBV6-4 to TRBJ2-6; possibly TRBD1 for D (6 bases). Germline loops: CDR1 MRHNA, CDR2 SNTAGT. This CDR3 comprises 15 residues. Trimming shortened V by 3 bases and J by 0 bases, and 6 bases separated the two germline ends.

The chain joins TRBV6-4 to TRBJ2-3, with unresolved D. V shed 0 bases and J shed 2 bases, with 12 bases lying between them. The CDR3 runs to 16 residues. CDR1 and CDR2 (germline): MRHNA, SNTAGT. The CDR3 DNA sequence: TGTGCCAGCAGTGACTCGGTGTCACAGACCACAGATACGCAGTATTTT. It yields the protein CASSDSVSQTTDTQYF.

CDR3 amino acids: CASSFNRRDNEQFF. CDR3 DNA sequence: TGTGCCAGCAGCTTTAATCGGCGGGACAATGAGCAGTTCTTC. J is TRBJ2-1 and V is TRBV7-9, with a weak D call TRBD2 (5 bases). Deletions cut 3 bases from V and 5 bases from J, with 11 bases between. Germline loops: CDR1 SEHNR, CDR2 FQNEAQ (reference sequence). This CDR3 is 14 amino acids long. Complete variable domain (other parts from reference TRBV7-9 and TRBJ2-1): DTGVSQNPRHKITKRGQNVTFRCDPISEHNRLYWYRQTLGQGPEFLTYFQNEAQLEKSRLLSDRFSAERPKGSFSTLEIQRTEQGDSAMYLCASSFNRRDNEQFFGPGTRLTVL.

This chain joins TRBV10-2 and TRBJ2-5, with TRBD2 matching over 12 bases. The CDR3 runs to 15 residues. The trim removed 10 bases at V and 3 bases at J, leaving 9 bases unmatched. Looked up from germline, CDR1 is WSHSY and CDR2 is SAAADI. The CDR3 reads CATTRTSGAKETQYF. The CDR3 DNA sequence: TGCGCCACCACCCGGACTAGCGGGGCAAAAGAGACCCAGTACTTC.

The rearrangement joins TRBV4-3 to TRBJ2-2; tentative D call: TRBD2 (6 bases). The V end was cut by 0 bases, the J end by 3 bases, with 8 bases between. The CDR3 sequence is 15 residues long. Per the germline V gene, CDR1 is LGHNA and CDR2 is YSLEER. CDR3 sequence: CASSQEGLHTGELFF. CDR3 nucleotide sequence: TGCGCCAGCAGCCAAGAAGGACTACACACCGGGGAGCTGTTTTTT.

The rearrangement links TRBV7-9 to TRBJ1-2; a weak D match, TRBD1 (5 bases). V lost 6 bases to trimming and J lost 7 bases, with 21 bases between them. CDR3 length: 15 residues. Germline CDR1 is SEHNR and CDR2 is FQNEAQ (reference sequence). In nucleotides, the CDR3 is TGTGCCAGCAGTCTATACACCCAGGGAGCCAGTGGCTACACCTTC. It is translated as CASSLYTQGASGYTF.

The chain is built from TRBV11-3 and TRBJ2-5, with D uncertain. Trimming left V 2 bases short and J 7 bases short, with 11 bases between. CDR1 SGHNT and CDR2 YENEEA come from the germline V gene. The CDR3 consists of 13 residues. The CDR3 is CASSLFEDATQYF. CDR3 sequence (DNA): TGTGCCAGCAGCTTATTCGAGGACGCGACCCAGTACTTC.

CDR3 nucleotides: TGCAGCGCAACTAGCGGGGGGGGTTACGAGCAGTACTTC. Translation: CSATSGGGYEQYF. The genes are TRBV29-1 and TRBJ2-7; 13 bases align to TRBD2. The germline gives CDR1 SQVTM, CDR2 ANQGSEA. With 7 bases clipped from V and 4 bases from J, the junction kept 4 bases outside the gene matches. CDR3 length: 13 amino acids.

The J gene is TRBJ1-4, the V gene TRBV6-5, with D unresolved. The germline CDR1 and CDR2 sequences are MNHEY and SVGAGI. Trimming removed 7 bases from V and 6 bases from J, with 12 bases in between. CDR3 length equals 13 residues. This CDR3 is CASTRYGYEKLFF. CDR3 sequence (DNA): TGTGCCAGCACCAGATATGGGTATGAAAAACTGTTTTTT.

The chain combines TRBV5-1 with TRBJ2-5, with D possibly matching TRBD2 (6 bases). V lost 4 bases and J lost 1, with 11 bases in between. This CDR3 spans 14 amino acids. CDR1 SGHRS and CDR2 YFSETQ come from the germline V gene. The CDR3 DNA sequence: TGCGCCAGCAGCGCGGGATCGACCCAAGAGACCCAGTACTTC. It translates to CASSAGSTQETQYF.

The chain uses TRBV4-2 and TRBJ1-5; D unresolved. This CDR3 has 15 amino acids. V was cut by 0 bases and J by 3 bases, with 9 bases left in between. Germline values: CDR1 LGHNA, CDR2 YNFKEQ. The CDR3 sequence is CASSQDGRPNQPQHF. The CDR3 coding sequence is TGTGCCAGCAGCCAAGACGGGCGACCCAATCAGCCCCAGCATTTT.